This T cell receptor (beta chain) is from a study of human T cells and chemical hapten exposure (dated by TCRdb to the early 2020s). General notes on the study: For sensitization, 2% DPC in acetone was applied to an approximately 2 cm by approximately 2 cm area of upper inner arm skin. Alopecia areata with under or over 50% scalp involvement, alopecia totalis and alopecia universalis were represented in the patient cohort, which was mostly female. This study followed changes in the peripheral blood TCR repertoire in vivo during primary and secondary sensitization of alopecia patients to the hapten diphenylcyclopropenone (DPC). Libraries were pooled for sequencing, and variation in per-sample TCR yields was attributed mainly to small differences in library volumes within the pool. For TCR sequencing, blood came from 25 to 35 alopecia patients at anywhere from one to four time points (pre-sensitization, 2, 6 and 24 weeks). Throughout the study period of roughly five months, patients also received therapeutic DPC doses to the scalp every week. Blood samples were taken from patients before sensitization (week 0) and then at 2, 6 and about 24 weeks after DPC sensitization. Patch testing on the upper back used Finn chambers containing 0.01% DPC, with scoring done after 6 days according to International Contact Dermatitis Research Group standards.

From cysteine to phenylalanine, the CDR3 is 12 amino acids long. This entry keeps only the CDR3 DNA: 36 bases, framed from base 1. Relative to germline, V is missing 9 bases and J is missing 4 bases, with 4 bases of the junction outside any gene match. Taken from the germline V gene, the CDR1 and CDR2 loops are ENHRY and SYGVKD. In the case of this clonotype: No antigen is known for it. One base away there is no much larger clone; base qualities are not given.

The library was made by RACE. The sequencer was a NextSeq 500. During library preparation, unique molecular identifiers were attached to individual cDNA molecules so that TCRs could be counted quantitatively and reproducibly. Each blood RNA sample was used to sequence both TCR alpha and TCR beta chains. For the original study's pipeline: A median of roughly 99,000 TCRs per sample was observed, with a range of about 23,224 to 690,600. V, J and CDR3 annotation of the TCR reads was performed with the Decombinator software suite. To make PS versus PT1 abundance plots, every sample was subsampled to the same number of TCRs (28,000). Expanded TCRs were defined as absent before sensitization and observed at least eight times at the 2-week time point. In TCRdb, the public reads were trimmed at Q25 with fastp and aligned with MiXCR, with productive beta chains retained. One record per CDR3 amino acid sequence lists the most common genes and DNA. These V and J calls rely on TCRdb rather than the paper's analysis. The table for this sample lists 150,000 to 200,000 distinct CDR3 sequences; under 25% of them were counted only once. Roughly 2.4% of the sample comes from the top ten.

Sample time point, as interpreted from the label and publication: patch test 3, about 24 weeks after DPC sensitization. This sample's treatment or condition label indicates: therapeutic diphenylcyclopropenone sensitization with weekly scalp DPC. At each patch-test visit, blood was drawn before the patch test was applied. To be eligible, patients had to be aged 18 to 70, diagnosed with alopecia and judged suitable for DPC therapy, while pregnant patients were excluded. Total RNA was extracted from unfractionated whole blood collected in Tempus Blood RNA tubes. On the study overall, not on this receptor specifically: Alopecia, a presumed autoimmune disease, was present in all patients, so the immune response of the patients might differ from that of healthy individuals. Repeated subsampling changed both the strength of the expansion versus patch-test correlation and the threshold at which that correlation became significant. Significantly more large CDR3 similarity clusters were formed by expanded TCRs than by pre-sensitization or healthy control sets, consistent with antigen-driven responses. A positive correlation was found between the number of PT1 expanded TCRs and patch test score, with significance reached at thresholds 8, 16 and 32 but not 4. The number of TCRs above 1 in 1000 frequency did not change with DPC sensitization; there was no evidence of global repertoire structure alterations.

The receptor's source is a woman in her thirties or forties with alopecia areata. Some clones in this sample may be carry-over from other donors' samples. The source material was whole blood, sampled in connection with sensitization to the hapten diphenylcyclopropenone (DPC). This receptor chain uses TRBV10-3 and TRBJ2-5, with 8 central nucleotides matching TRBD1. The DNA sequence is as follows: TGTGCCATTGGACAGGGCGGAGAGACCCAGTACTTC. It is translated as CAIGQGGETQYF.